These T cell receptor beta chains were read from a single sample in a study of T cell responses to AZD1222 COVID-19 vaccine. Clones were read by immunoSEQ multiplex PCR, and TCRdb kept only the in-frame ones, dropping some. The sample has over 100,000 clones, around nine tenths seen once. Specimen: peripheral blood, collected 28 days after the second dose of the MenACWY control vaccine. These receptors originate from an adult who received the MenACWY meningococcal vaccine as a control. The conserved cysteine and the conserved F or W are not part of the CDR3 here. A D gene is named only where the DNA matches it firmly. The listing skips clone size in some rows; elsewhere it reads once, few, many or a size class.

>TRBD2|few|TRBV4-2
ASSQTGSGGTQETQY
>.|.|TRBV6-2/TRBV6-3
ASSQGSSAGRSSGANVLT
>TRBD1|.|TRBV9
ASSVSPGTGFPPSGNTIY
>.|.|TRBV11-2
ASSLGGPSYTDTQY
>TRBD2|.|TRBV5-4
ASSFQRGYEQF
>TRBD2|.|TRBV27
ASSLTSGVSTDTQY
>.|.|TRBV18
ASSKTGGSEKLF
>.|.|TRBV10-3
ATTGTASTDTQY
>.|.|TRBV6-5
ASSPGRNSGNTIY
>.|.|TRBV18
ASSPGLSYEQY
>.|few|TRBV10-1
ASSDRPNTEAF
>TRBD1|.|TRBV3-1/TRBV3-2
ASSPRQGTDEQF
>TRBD2|.|TRBV11-2
ASSLGPRGGSSYEQY
>TRBD1|.|TRBV11-1
ASSPGQGGYGYGYT
>TRBD2|.|TRBV20-1
SASDGGAMEYNEQF
>.|.|TRBV3-1/TRBV3-2
ASSPNIGANYGYT
>TRBD1|.|TRBV6-5
ASRSTGTEAF
>.|.|TRBV4-2
ASSQARPSGVPSHGEQF
>TRBD2|few|TRBV28
ASRGGTGELF
>.|.|TRBV10-3
AISESEWGPQH
>.|.|TRBV12-2
ASRPKTSGGPSPYEQY
>TRBD1|.|TRBV18
ASSRGGESNQPQH
>TRBD1|.|TRBV7-6
ASSLSGTGSNGYT
>TRBD1|.|TRBV10-3
AVGQGNEQY
>TRBD2|.|TRBV5-4
ASSPRGGYEQY
>TRBD2|.|TRBV5-4
ASSLASGGAEETQY
>.|.|TRBV28
ASSLTPQRNEQF
>.|few|TRBV5-8
ASSYPGGTDTQY
>.|.|TRBV7-8
ASSSRRLAPSYEQY
>TRBD1|.|TRBV28
ASSRQGITNEKLF
>.|.|TRBV2
ASSGLNGPALAREQY
>TRBD1|.|TRBV7-9
ASSPGQGTNYEQY
>.|.|TRBV5-1
ASSLDIGEKLF
>TRBD1|.|TRBV18
ASSQDRDSYGYT
>TRBD1|.|TRBV3-1/TRBV3-2
ASSQEGQGGYEQY
>.|.|TRBV28
ATRLRGGTYEQY
>TRBD1|.|TRBV2
ASAGQGRGTIQY
>.|.|TRBV7-2
ASSLTGRDTGELF
>.|.|TRBV4-1
ASSLLPGIAYNEQF
>TRBD1|.|TRBV24-1
ATAGQGNNEQF
>.|few|TRBV5-1
ASSVKWDTVYEQY
>TRBD2|.|TRBV7-9
ASSLAAGTYNEQF